The 13 T cell receptor beta chains below all came from one sample that was sequenced in a study of tumor-infiltrating lymphocytes in primary liver carcinoma (dated by TCRdb to 2016 to 2017). Instrument on record: Illumina HiSeq 2500. A constant-region primer and ProtoScript II reverse transcriptase were used to reverse-transcribe TCRbeta-specific cDNA from around 480 ng total RNA. Three nested multiplex PCR rounds, following a slightly modified ARM-PCR procedure, were used to build the TCRbeta libraries. Each of the first two PCR rounds ran for around 9 cycles and used multiplex TRBV1-TRBV30 forward primers together with a Cbeta reverse primer. The public reads were run again by TCRdb, first through fastp at Q25 and then through MiXCR, and only productive beta chains were kept. Under each unique CDR3 protein, matching rows form one entry showing the most common genes and DNA. This sample has approximately 310,000 distinct CDR3 sequences in its table, and roughly two thirds of those were observed once. The ten biggest clones cover 9% to 10% of the sample.

TRIzol reagent was used to extract blood RNA from unsorted whole blood, while the DNeasy Blood & Tissue kit provided the germline DNA. Input material: peripheral blood. These receptors were obtained from a man in his forties with primary liver carcinoma and hepatitis B virus infection.

With respect to this clonotype: A much larger clone is a single base away; this may be a read error. The chain couples TRBV6-1 to TRBJ2-4, with D tentatively TRBD1 (5 bases). This CDR3 is built from 19 residues. The V gene's germline CDR1 is MNHNS and CDR2 SASEGT. The CDR3 is CPSSEEGVRQRLAKNIQYF. The CDR3 DNA reads TGTCCCAGCAGTGAAGAAGGGGTTCGACAGAGACTAGCCAAAAACATTCAGTACTTC.

Many counts were recorded for this clonotype. The chain uses TRBV6-1 and TRBJ1-2; perhaps TRBD1 as D (5 bases). CDR1 MNHNS and CDR2 SASEGT come from the germline V gene. The CDR3 is made up of 13 amino acids. V lost 8 bases and J lost 4, with 14 bases in between. DNA of the CDR3: TGTGCCAGCGGGGGAGGGTATGGCTATGGCTACACCTTC. It encodes CASGGGYGYGYTF.

Of note for this clonotype: This could be a read error, since a much larger clone is one nucleotide away. In nucleotides, the CDR3 is TGTGTCAGCAGCTGGGACGCCAGCTTTGAAGCTTTCTTT. Translating gives CVSSWDASFEAFF. The chain carries TRBV6-2 or TRBV6-3 and TRBJ1-1; D might be TRBD1 (5 bases). The CDR3 length is 13 residues. The germline V gene encodes CDR1 MNHEY and CDR2 SVGEGT.

In the case of this clonotype: A read error is likely, as this CDR3 ends without the conserved phenylalanine or tryptophan. V usage is TRBV13 and J usage is TRBJ2-1; D is unclear. Germline loops: CDR1 PRHDT, CDR2 FYEKMQ (reference sequence). The CDR3 runs to 15 residues. V lost 5 bases and J 2 bases, leaving 13 bases between the germline ends. This CDR3 reads CASSPPTNPYNEQFL. CDR3 nucleotides: TGTGCCAGCAGCCCCCCGACGAACCCCTACAATGAGCAGTTCCTC.

This clonotype was detected many times. The rearrangement joins TRBV12-3 or TRBV12-4 to TRBJ2-2; 9 bases line up with TRBD2. The CDR3 runs 15 residues. Trimming took 6 bases from V and 8 from J; bases not matched to a gene: 10. The CDR3 reads CASSPGTSMTGELFF. The CDR3 coding sequence is TGTGCCAGCAGCCCCGGGACTAGCATGACTGGGGAGCTGTTTTTT.

This clonotype was counted at least ten times. V is TRBV29-1 and J is TRBJ2-1; 7 bases match TRBD2. Germline-derived CDR1 and CDR2 are SQVTM and ANQGSEA. CDR3 size: 12 residues. V lost 7 bases and J lost 6; bases outside the gene matches: 6. Here the CDR3 reads CSAQRDPNEQFF. The DNA for the CDR3 is TGCAGCGCTCAGCGGGATCCCAATGAGCAGTTCTTC.

This clonotype was seen repeatedly, ten times or more. This chain joins TRBV4-2 and TRBJ2-2, with 8 bases that match TRBD2. V was clipped by 0 bases and J by 9 bases; unmatched bases: 9. The CDR3 sequence is 16 residues long. CDR1 and CDR2 from the germline V gene are LGHNA and YNFKEQ. As DNA, the CDR3 is TGTGCCAGCAGCCAAGATCTGGCCAGCGGGAGCCGGGAGCTGTTTTTT. Its protein is CASSQDLASGSRELFF.

About this clonotype: A single base is all that separates this from a far larger clone, so a read error is likely. The V and J genes are TRBV12-3 or TRBV12-4 and TRBJ1-3, with unresolved D. V shed 3 bases and J shed 7 bases, with 4 bases lying between them. CDR3 length: 11 residues. The CDR3 bases are TGTGCCAGCAGTTTGTGCAACACCATATATTTT. It codes for CASSLCNTIYF.

This clonotype was picked up a small number of times. Compared with germline, one end of the junction differs, possibly owing to a read error. V gene TRBV6-5 combines with J gene TRBJ2-2, with a possible D match to TRBD2 (6 bases). CDR3 length: 15 residues. Germline V gene sequence: CDR1 MNHEY, CDR2 SVGAGI. The CDR3 coding sequence is TGTACCAGCCGAGACCCCCCGGGAGAAACCGGGGAGCTGTTTTTT. Amino acid sequence: CTSRDPPGETGELFF.

Concerning this clonotype itself: The junction departs from the called germline gene at one end, perhaps through a read error. The chain employs TRBV6-6 and TRBJ2-7, with D unresolved. Germline values: CDR1 MNHNY, CDR2 SVGAGI (reference sequence). CDR3 size: 12 residues. CDR3 region: CVSSYGSYEQYF. The CDR3 nucleotides are TGTGTCAGCAGTTACGGATCCTACGAGCAGTACTTC.

This clonotype was counted a single time. The V gene is TRBV25-1, the J gene TRBJ1-6; TRBD1 might be the D (6 bases). The CDR3 totals 15 residues. V lost 7 bases, J lost 8 bases, and 18 bases lay in between. Germline lookup yields CDR1 MGHDK and CDR2 SYGVNS. The CDR3 protein is CASNERGRGDSPLHF. The CDR3, as DNA: TGTGCCAGCAACGAACGGGGCAGGGGCGATTCACCCCTCCACTTT.

The V and J genes are TRBV30 and TRBJ1-1; no definite D call. V lost 4 bases and J lost 2, with 11 bases in between. CDR3 size: 13 residues. Germline V gives CDR1 GTSNPN, CDR2 SVGIG (reference sequence). The CDR3 reads CAWTEQINTEAFF. Written as DNA, the CDR3 is TGTGCCTGGACCGAGCAGATAAACACTGAAGCTTTCTTT.

The V and J genes are TRBV6-1 and TRBJ1-2, with D uncertain. The CDR3 is 12 residues long. In germline, CDR1 is MNHNS, CDR2 SASEGT. Trimming left V 11 bases short and J 7 bases short, with 17 bases between. As DNA, the CDR3 is TGTGCCTCCGAGGAGGCGGCGTGTGGCTACACCTTC. Translation: CASEEAACGYTF.